The 5 T cell receptor beta chains listed next were all sequenced from one sample in a study of blood T cell repertoires in COVID-19. Some clones are missing from TCRdb's copy, which holds only in-frame ones; the method was immunoSEQ multiplex PCR. The data contain approximately 50,000 clones, about 81% of them singletons. The sample taken for sequencing was peripheral blood. These receptors were collected from a man aged 55 to 70 with COVID-19, enrolled during active disease.

The chain combines TRBV4-1 with TRBJ1-1; D is ambiguous. CDR3 length equals 13 residues. Germline-derived CDR1 and CDR2 are MGHRA and YSYEKL. The germline V and J ends were trimmed by 5 bases and 6 bases, with 13 bases remaining between them. The chain's CDR3 is CASSFVGRSEAFF. The CDR3 DNA follows: TGCGCCAGCAGCTTTGTGGGGAGGTCTGAAGCTTTCTTT.

The chain carries TRBV5-5 and TRBJ2-7; 7 nucleotides agree with TRBD1. Trimming took 4 bases from V and 0 from J; bases not matched to a gene: 7. The V gene's germline CDR1 is SGHKS and CDR2 YYEKEE (reference sequence). CDR3 length equals 15 residues. In nucleotides, the CDR3 is TGTGCCAGCAGCACCGGGACAGCGATCTCCTACGAGCAGTACTTC. Residues: CASSTGTAISYEQYF.

V usage is TRBV5-1 and J usage is TRBJ1-3; 9 positions agree with TRBD1. Germline values: CDR1 SGHRS, CDR2 YFSETQ. J was trimmed by 7 bases and V by 4 bases; bases with no gene match: 9. CDR3 length: 15 amino acids. The CDR3 reads CASSQGTGQGNTIYF. DNA for the CDR3: TGCGCCAGCAGCCAAGGGACAGGGCAAGGGAACACCATATATTTT.

The CDR3: CASSEAQGYTEAFF. CDR3 in DNA: TGTGCCAGCAGTGAAGCTCAGGGGTATACTGAAGCTTTCTTT. This sequence joins TRBV6-1 and TRBJ1-1; a possible D gene is TRBD1 (6 bases). The CDR3 runs 14 residues. The germline V and J ends were trimmed by 0 bases and 5 bases, with 10 bases remaining between them. Germline CDR1 MNHNS, CDR2 SASEGT.

The chain couples TRBV2 to TRBJ1-2, with 8 nucleotides matching TRBD1. This CDR3 region has 13 residues. The germline V gene encodes CDR1 SNHLY and CDR2 FYNNEI. Trimming took 3 bases from V and 6 from J; bases not matched to a gene: 3. The CDR3 DNA follows: TGTGCCAGCAGTGAGGCGGGACAGGATGGCTACACCTTC. Amino acid sequence: CASSEAGQDGYTF.